Following are 29 T cell receptor beta chains from one sample sequenced in a study of cytomegalovirus exposure and HLA in healthy donors. Produced via immunoSEQ multiplex PCR; TCRdb's table is partial and in-frame only. The table records 150,000 or so clones, about 86% of them present only once. The sample consisted of PBMCs. These receptors were collected from a man between 18 and 29 years old in good health and CMV-seropositive.

V gene TRBV7-2 combines with J gene TRBJ2-7; 8 nucleotides align to TRBD2. Germline trimming cut 0 bases from V and 4 bases from J; bases unmatched to any gene: 8. Germline V gene data show CDR1 as SGHTA and CDR2 as FQGNSA. CDR3 size: 16 residues. CDR3 bases: TGTGCCAGCAGCTTAGCGCCGGCGGGGGGCGGTTACGAGCAGTACTTC. Protein sequence: CASSLAPAGGGYEQYF. Drawing the rest from reference TRBV7-2 and TRBJ2-7, the complete variable domain is GAGVSQSPSNKVTEKGKDVELRCDPISGHTALYWYRQSLGQGLEFLIYFQGNSAPDKSGLPSDRFSAERTGGSVSTLTIQRTQQEDSAVYLCASSLAPAGGGYEQYFGPGTRLTVT.

This chain connects TRBV28 to TRBJ2-1; tentative D call: TRBD1 (6 bases). There are 17 residues in the CDR3. V lost 6 bases, J lost 8 bases, and 26 bases lay in between. Germline V CDR1 and CDR2: MDHEN, SYDVKM. The CDR3 DNA reads as TGTGCCAGCAGCCACTGGACCTCGGGACACCCCATGGATGAGCAGTTCTTC. Translation gives CASSHWTSGHPMDEQFF.

The chain carries TRBV19 and TRBJ2-1; 11 positions agree with TRBD2. This CDR3 is built from 14 residues. The V and J ends lost 4 bases and 7 bases, in that order; junction bases with no gene match: 3. Germline V gives CDR1 LNHDA, CDR2 SQIVND (reference sequence). CDR3 bases: TGTGCCAGTAGTAAAATAGCGGGAGGGAATGAGCAGTTCTTC. Translating it yields CASSKIAGGNEQFF.

The chain uses TRBV7-2 and TRBJ2-7, with D possibly TRBD1 on 6 matching bases. This CDR3 region has 15 residues. CDR1 and CDR2 (germline): SGHTA, FQGNSA. V was pared by 5 bases and J by 0 bases, with 14 bases between. This CDR3 reads CASSPGTQSSYEQYF. The CDR3 DNA sequence: TGTGCCAGCAGCCCGGGGACACAGAGCTCCTACGAGCAGTACTTC.

The rearrangement uses TRBV29-1 and TRBJ1-1; TRBD1 matches 8 bases. The CDR3 is made up of 12 amino acids. V lost 7 bases to trimming and J lost 1 base; unmatched junction nucleotides: 2. Germline lookup yields CDR1 SQVTM and CDR2 ANQGSEA. This CDR3 reads CSGDRQNTEAFF. The CDR3 DNA reads TGCAGCGGGGACAGGCAGAACACTGAAGCTTTCTTT.

The rearrangement joins TRBV7-6 to TRBJ2-7; 13 bases match TRBD2. CDR1 SGHVS and CDR2 FNYEAQ come from the germline V gene. This CDR3 comprises 15 residues. The ends lost 1 base at V and 7 bases at J; junction bases unmatched: 4. Here the CDR3 reads CASSLGTSGSGEQYF. CDR3 nucleotide sequence: TGTGCCAGCAGCTTAGGGACTAGCGGGAGCGGGGAGCAGTACTTC.

The chain combines TRBV5-6 with TRBJ2-1, with a weak D call TRBD2 (5 bases). There are 15 residues in the CDR3. Germline-derived CDR1 and CDR2 are SGHDT and YYEEEE. The V end lost 5 bases, the J end lost 3 bases, and 15 bases lay between the germline ends. DNA of the CDR3: TGTGCCAGCAGGAGAGGGTTCAATGGCTACAATGAGCAGTTCTTC. Encoded protein: CASRRGFNGYNEQFF.

V is TRBV9 and J is TRBJ2-3; D is perhaps TRBD2 (6 bases). The V and J ends lost 1 base and 1 base respectively, with 7 bases between them. The CDR3 covers 14 residues. CDR1 SGDLS and CDR2 YYNGEE come from the germline V gene. CDR3 coding DNA: TGTGCCAGCAGCGTATGGGGGGGCACAGATACGCAGTATTTT. Translating it yields CASSVWGGTDTQYF.

As DNA, the CDR3 is TGTGCCGGGAAAGGGACTAGCGGGGGATCCAATGAGCAGTTCTTC. It is translated as CAGKGTSGGSNEQFF. The chain is built from TRBV6-1 and TRBJ2-1; 14 bases align to TRBD2. Germline-derived CDR1 and CDR2 are MNHNS and SASEGT. Trimming cost V 11 bases and J 6 bases; bases outside gene matches: 9. This CDR3 has 15 amino acids.

The chain recombines TRBV29-1 with TRBJ1-1, with D perhaps TRBD1 (6 bases). The CDR3 runs 14 residues. The germline V gene encodes CDR1 SQVTM and CDR2 ANQGSEA. V lost 6 bases to trimming and J lost 0 bases, with 14 bases between them. The chain's CDR3 is CSVAPTGVNTEAFF. Written as DNA, the CDR3 is TGCAGCGTAGCCCCGACAGGAGTGAACACTGAAGCTTTCTTT. The variable domain in full, completed from reference TRBV29-1 and TRBJ1-1, reads SAVISQKPSRDICQRGTSLTIQCQVDSQVTMMFWYRQQPGQSLTLIATANQGSEATYESGFVIDKFPISRPNLTFSTLTVSNMSPEDSSIYLCSVAPTGVNTEAFFGQGTRLTVV.

The J gene is TRBJ2-2, the V gene TRBV11-3; possibly TRBD2 for D (6 bases). Trimming took off 4 bases at V and 6 bases at J, with 12 bases between the two ends. The CDR3 has 14 residues. CDR1 is SGHNT and CDR2 is YENEEA in the germline V gene. Written as DNA, the CDR3 is TGTGCCAGCAGCTCTTCTCCGGGGGCCGGGGAGCTGTTTTTT. Protein product: CASSSSPGAGELFF.

The chain combines TRBV6-1 with TRBJ2-2; the D gene is possibly TRBD2 (6 bases). The V end was cut by 7 bases, the J end by 0 bases, with 9 bases between. Germline V lookup: CDR1 MNHNS, CDR2 SASEGT. The CDR3 is 14 amino acids. The CDR3 loop reads CASTGGTNTGELFF. The CDR3 coding sequence is TGTGCCAGCACCGGGGGTACGAACACCGGGGAGCTGTTTTTT.

This clone was seen more than once but under ten times. The genes are TRBV18 and TRBJ1-6, with a weak D call TRBD1 (5 bases). V lost 5 bases, J lost 8 bases, and 16 bases lay in between. Germline CDR1 KGHSH, CDR2 LQKENI. CDR3 length: 15 amino acids. Here the CDR3 reads CASSTVQGLDSPLHF. CDR3 DNA: TGTGCCAGCTCAACGGTTCAGGGTTTAGATTCACCCCTCCACTTT. The whole variable domain, filled in from reference TRBV18 and TRBJ1-6, reads NAGVMQNPRHLVRRRGQEARLRCSPMKGHSHVYWYRQLPEEGLKFMVYLQKENIIDESGMPKERFSAEFPKEGPSILRIQQVVRGDSAAYFCASSTVQGLDSPLHFGNGTRLTVT.

The sample holds a few counts of this clone. The gene calls are TRBV5-5 and TRBJ2-7; D perhaps matches TRBD1 (6 bases). This CDR3 spans 14 amino acids. V lost 4 bases and J lost 3, with 14 bases in between. CDR1 SGHKS and CDR2 YYEKEE come from the germline V gene (reference sequence). CDR3 in amino acids: CASSASGGRYEQYF. For the CDR3, the DNA is TGTGCCAGCAGCGCCAGTGGGGGCCGCTACGAGCAGTACTTC.

The V and J genes are TRBV5-5 and TRBJ2-7; 12 bases are a match to TRBD1. V was clipped by 0 bases and J by 4 bases; unmatched bases: 5. CDR1 and CDR2 from the germline V gene are SGHKS and YYEKEE (reference sequence). The CDR3 runs 16 residues. The CDR3 nucleotides read TGTGCCAGCAGCTTGGGTGGGACAGGGGGCTTGTACGAGCAGTACTTC. It specifies CASSLGGTGGLYEQYF.

The chain employs TRBV9 and TRBJ2-5, with no clear D. CDR3 size: 14 residues. V was trimmed by 4 bases and J by 4 bases, leaving 14 bases between them. Germline loops: CDR1 SGDLS, CDR2 YYNGEE. The CDR3 nucleotides read TGTGCCAGCAGCCCCCCTCCCCCCCCAGAGACCCAGTACTTC. Translation: CASSPPPPPETQYF. Together with reference TRBV9 and TRBJ2-5, the CDR3 gives the full variable domain: DSGVTQTPKHLITATGQRVTLRCSPRSGDLSVYWYQQSLDQGLQFLIQYYNGEERAKGNILERFSAQQFPDLHSELNLSSLELGDSALYFCASSPPPPPETQYFGPGTRLLVL.

This chain connects TRBV4-1 to TRBJ2-5, with 7 bases matching TRBD2. J gave up 0 bases and V 4 bases, and 8 bases lay outside the gene matches. Germline V gene sequence: CDR1 MGHRA, CDR2 YSYEKL. The CDR3 totals 16 residues. Here the CDR3 DNA reads TGCGCCAGCAGCCGCTTACTGGGAGGGAACCAAGAGACCCAGTACTTC. Its translation is CASSRLLGGNQETQYF.

V is TRBV5-4 and J is TRBJ2-3, with 7 bases aligning to TRBD2. Germline CDR1 is SGHNT and CDR2 is YYREEE (reference sequence). CDR3 length: 17 residues. V lost 4 bases, J lost 8 bases, and 19 bases stayed unmatched. The CDR3 DNA reads TGTGCCAGCAGCCCTAGGGGAGCGGGACGGGGCTTAGGTACGCAGTATTTT. Translation gives CASSPRGAGRGLGTQYF.

The chain carries TRBV14 and TRBJ2-1; D possibly corresponds to TRBD2 (6 bases). CDR1 and CDR2 (germline): SGHDN, FVKESK. The CDR3 has 15 amino acids. Trimming stripped 2 bases from V and 4 bases from J, with 12 bases between. This CDR3 is CASSQRTGEYNEQFF. For the CDR3, the DNA is TGTGCCAGCAGCCAAAGGACGGGAGAATACAATGAGCAGTTCTTC.

V and J are TRBV30 and TRBJ2-7; D possibly corresponds to TRBD2 (5 bases). From germline, CDR1 is GTSNPN and CDR2 SVGIG (reference sequence). CDR3 length: 12 residues. Trimming removed 4 bases from V and 4 bases from J, with 11 bases in between. The CDR3 DNA reads as TGTGCCTGGATGGACGGGAATTACGAGCAGTACTTC. Its protein is CAWMDGNYEQYF.

The rearrangement joins TRBV12-5 to TRBJ1-1; perhaps TRBD1 as D (6 bases). With 4 bases removed from V and 1 base from J, the gap between germline ends came to 10 bases. Germline values: CDR1 LGHNT, CDR2 FRNRAP. The CDR3 loop spans 14 amino acids. The CDR3 DNA is TGTGCTAGTGGTTCAACAGGGCCGAACACTGAAGCTTTCTTT. Translated: CASGSTGPNTEAFF.

The chain carries TRBV5-1 and TRBJ2-3, with 10 bases lining up with TRBD2. Germline V lookup: CDR1 SGHRS, CDR2 YFSETQ. The V and J ends lost 4 bases and 1 base, in that order; junction bases with no gene match: 6. This CDR3 has 16 amino acids. CDR3 amino acids: CASSLGSGRGTDTQYF. The CDR3 region has the DNA TGCGCCAGCAGCCTCGGAAGCGGGAGGGGCACAGATACGCAGTATTTT.

Worth noting for this clone: The junction and the germline gene differ at one end; a read error may be behind it. This chain links TRBV11-2 with TRBJ1-2; D might be TRBD1 (6 bases). This CDR3 has 14 amino acids. Germline CDR1 reads SGHAT; CDR2 reads FQNNGV. The chain's CDR3 is CASSIEQGDYGYTF. DNA for the CDR3: TGTGCCAGCAGCATAGAACAGGGCGACTATGGCTACACCTTC.

The sample holds one count of this clone. CDR3 region: CSVGGTSGNSYNEQFF. The DNA of the CDR3 is TGCAGCGTTGGGGGGACTAGCGGGAACTCCTACAATGAGCAGTTCTTC. The chain combines TRBV29-1 with TRBJ2-1; 13 nucleotides agree with TRBD2. With V trimmed by 4 bases and J by 0 bases, 3 bases remained unmatched. Germline V gene sequence: CDR1 SQVTM, CDR2 ANQGSEA. The CDR3 is 16 amino acids.

This clone was detected once. This rearrangement joins TRBV7-2 to TRBJ2-1, with TRBD2 matching 12 bases. Trimming cost V 5 bases and J 4 bases; bases outside gene matches: 9. The germline V gene has CDR1 SGHTA and CDR2 FQGNSA. The CDR3 is 17 residues long. For the CDR3, the DNA is TGTGCCAGCAGCCCCCTAGCGGGAGGGCCCTCGTACAATGAGCAGTTCTTC. This translates into CASSPLAGGPSYNEQFF.

The count of this clone is one. The chain employs TRBV6-1 and TRBJ2-7, with 9 bases identical to TRBD2. Germline CDR1 is MNHNS and CDR2 is SASEGT. The CDR3 covers 15 residues. V trimming: 11 bases; J trimming: 5 bases; junction bases outside the gene matches: 16. The CDR3 here is CALLPRGGASHEQYF. In DNA, the CDR3 is TGTGCCCTCCTCCCCCGCGGGGGGGCGTCCCACGAGCAGTACTTC.

The rearrangement joins TRBV28 to TRBJ1-2, with TRBD1 as a possible D gene (5 bases). Germline CDR1 and CDR2: MDHEN and SYDVKM. Deletions cut 1 base from V and 5 bases from J, with 11 bases between. CDR3 length: 14 amino acids. CDR3 sequence (DNA): TGTGCCAGCAGTTTATCAGCCAGGGTGTATGGCTACACCTTC. Translated: CASSLSARVYGYTF.

The rearrangement joins TRBV5-1 to TRBJ2-7; TRBD1 aligns across 7 bases. V lost 4 bases, J lost 1 base, and 2 bases stayed unmatched. Germline V gene lookup returns CDR1 SGHRS and CDR2 YFSETQ. The CDR3 spans 13 residues. CDR3 bases: TGCGCCAGCAGCCCGGGACAGTCCTACGAGCAGTACTTC. This translates into CASSPGQSYEQYF.

The rearrangement joins TRBV30 to TRBJ1-1; D might be TRBD1 (5 bases). This CDR3 comprises 14 residues. The V and J ends lost 0 bases and 6 bases respectively, with 14 bases between them. The germline V gene has CDR1 GTSNPN and CDR2 SVGIG (reference sequence). In DNA, the CDR3 is TGTGCCTGGAGTGTACTCAGGGTGGGTGCTGAAGCTTTCTTT. Its translation is CAWSVLRVGAEAFF.